This is a list of T cell receptor beta chains from one sample in a study of T cells in Graves' hyperthyroidism and ophthalmopathy. TCRdb called the multiplex PCR reads again in MiXCR, with one record for every CDR3 protein. The sample shows some 490,000 distinct CDR3 sequences, approximately 23% of them seen only once. The sequencing input was blood. All receptors derive from a woman aged 70 to 79 with Graves' ophthalmopathy. CDR3s include the opening cysteine and the closing phenylalanine or tryptophan. A D gene is named only where the DNA matches it firmly. Rows give clone size only sometimes, using once, few, many, or a class for an expanded clone.

cdr3_length	d_call	v_call	j_call	clone_size	cdr3_nt	cdr3_aa
17	TRBD2	TRBV2	TRBJ2-2	many	TGTGCCAGCACCGACCCTAGCGGGAGCCCGAACACCGGGGAGCTGTTTTTT	CASTDPSGSPNTGELFF
14	TRBD2	TRBV2	TRBJ2-4	many	TGTGCCAGCAGTGGCGGGAGGGCCGAAAACATTCAGTACTTC	CASSGGRAENIQYF
15	NA	TRBV28	TRBJ1-1	many	TGTGCCAGCAGTTCTCGCTCGTGGACCAACACTGAAGCTTTCTTT	CASSSRSWTNTEAFF
15	TRBD1	TRBV19	TRBJ1-1	NA	TGTGCCAGTAGTAAGGACAGGGTCTCTAGGACTGAAGCTTTCTTT	CASSKDRVSRTEAFF
14	NA	TRBV25-1	TRBJ2-3	NA	TGTGCCAGCAGTGATGGTAGCCTGAAAGATACGCAGTATTTT	CASSDGSLKDTQYF
15	TRBD2	TRBV5-1	TRBJ2-1	few	TGCGCCAGCAGCTTGACGGGACTAGCGTCCAATGAGCAGTTCTTC	CASSLTGLASNEQFF
13	TRBD1	TRBV11-2	TRBJ1-2	many	TGTGCCAGCAGCCCATTACAGGGGAATGGCTACACCTTC	CASSPLQGNGYTF
14	TRBD1	TRBV10-3	TRBJ2-5	few	TGTGCCATCAGTAAAGGACAGGGCCAAGAGACCCAGTACTTC	CAISKGQGQETQYF
17	TRBD2	TRBV28	TRBJ2-3	many	TGTGCCAGCAGTCCCTCCGGGCTAGCGGGAGGAACGAATACGCAGTATTTT	CASSPSGLAGGTNTQYF
13	NA	TRBV7-2	TRBJ1-3	once	TGTGCCAGCAGTAAATCGGGTGGAAACACCATATATTTT	CASSKSGGNTIYF
14	NA	TRBV4-2	TRBJ2-5	many	TGTGCCAGCAGCCAAGGAATAGGAGGGGAGACCCAGTACTTC	CASSQGIGGETQYF
14	NA	TRBV7-8	TRBJ1-2	NA	TGTGCCAGCAGCTCCCCCGGGACGGACTATGGCTACACCTTC	CASSSPGTDYGYTF
14	NA	TRBV19	TRBJ1-2	many	TGTGCCAGTAGTCCCGTCGACCAACTAACCGGCTACACCTTC	CASSPVDQLTGYTF
11	TRBD1	TRBV6-1	TRBJ1-1	few	TGTGCCAGCAGCCTACAGGGGGCCGCTTTCTTT	CASSLQGAAFF
13	NA	TRBV7-2	TRBJ1-2	few	TGTGCCAGCAGCTTGGACGGCAGATATGGCTACACCTTC	CASSLDGRYGYTF
13	TRBD2	TRBV7-8	TRBJ2-3	NA	TGTGCCAGCACCGGACTAGCGGGAGATACGCAGTATTTT	CASTGLAGDTQYF
12	NA	TRBV6-6	TRBJ2-3	few	TGTGCCAGCAGTTACATAGGAGATACGCAGTATTTT	CASSYIGDTQYF
13	NA	TRBV25-1	TRBJ2-4	NA	TGTGCCAGCAGTGGCTCAGGGTTTGACATTCAGTACTTC	CASSGSGFDIQYF
10	TRBD1	TRBV29-1	TRBJ1-2	NA	TGCAGTATGGACAGGAGCGGCTACACCTTC	CSMDRSGYTF
14	NA	TRBV28	TRBJ1-2	many	TGTGCCAGCATCCCGGGGACCCGGTCCTATGGCTACACCTTC	CASIPGTRSYGYTF
16	TRBD2	TRBV20-1	TRBJ2-2	NA	TGCAGTGCCACCGTTGGACTAGCGGATGGCACCGGGGAGCTGTTTTTT	CSATVGLADGTGELFF
15	NA	TRBV9	TRBJ2-1	NA	TGTGCCAGCAGCGTAGATGGGGAGGCGTGGAATGAGCAGTTCTTC	CASSVDGEAWNEQFF
15	NA	TRBV6-5	TRBJ1-2	many	TGTGCCAGCAGTTACACGGCGGCAGGGCGCTATGGCTACACCTTC	CASSYTAAGRYGYTF
12	TRBD1	TRBV28	TRBJ1-2	many	TGTGCCAGCACTACAGGACAGGATGGCTACACCTTC	CASTTGQDGYTF
12	NA	TRBV29-1	TRBJ2-1	few	TGCAGCGCTCCCGGCGGGCCAGCTGAGCAGTTCTTC	CSAPGGPAEQFF
15	NA	TRBV20-1	TRBJ1-1	NA	TGCAGTGCTAGAAGGCCACTGACACCAAACACTGAAGCTTTCTTT	CSARRPLTPNTEAFF
19	TRBD1	TRBV28	TRBJ1-5	few	TGTGCCAGCAGTTCCGGGACAGGGTTGTTTTCCTTTTCCAATCAGCCCCAGCATTTT	CASSSGTGLFSFSNQPQHF
12	TRBD2	TRBV20-1	TRBJ2-5	NA	TGCAGTGCTAGTGTACTAGCGGAGACCCAGTACTTC	CSASVLAETQYF
15	NA	TRBV9	TRBJ1-2	few	TGTGCCAGCAGCGTAGAGCCGGGGGGGGGGTATGGCTACACCTTC	CASSVEPGGGYGYTF
14	NA	TRBV28	TRBJ2-7	many	TGTGCCAGCAGTCGACCAGGGGGGGCAAGCGAGCAGTACTTC	CASSRPGGASEQYF
13	TRBD1	TRBV12-3/TRBV12-4	TRBJ2-1	many	TGTGCCAGCAGACACAGGGGGTCGGATGAGCAGTTCTTC	CASRHRGSDEQFF
15	NA	TRBV28	TRBJ2-1	many	TGTGCCAGCAGTTTTGCCCTTCTGGGGAGCGATGAGCAGTTCTTC	CASSFALLGSDEQFF
13	NA	TRBV29-1	TRBJ2-5	NA	TGCAGCGTTGCCTATGTATCACAAGAGACCCAGTACTTC	CSVAYVSQETQYF
13	NA	TRBV12-5	TRBJ2-1	few	TGTGCTAGTGGTTTGGTGTCCCGTAGTGAGCAGTTCTTC	CASGLVSRSEQFF
20	NA	TRBV6-1	TRBJ2-2	few	TGTGCCAGCAGACCAATTCTCTTACTAGTCCGGGACCAGAACACCGGGGAGCTGTTTTTT	CASRPILLLVRDQNTGELFF
13	NA	TRBV6-1	TRBJ2-7	few	TGTGCCAGCATTGACAGTCTCTCCTACGAGCAGTACTTC	CASIDSLSYEQYF
14	NA	TRBV18	TRBJ2-1	NA	TGTGCCAGCTCACCACCTAGCGGTAACGGTGAGCAGTTCTTC	CASSPPSGNGEQFF
18	NA	TRBV6-2/TRBV6-3	TRBJ2-1	NA	TGTGCCAGCAGTTACGGGCTGGGGACGATTGCATCCTACAATGAGCAGTTCTTC	CASSYGLGTIASYNEQFF
13	NA	TRBV11-2	TRBJ2-3	many	TGTGCCAGCAGCTTAGTGATCGCAGATACGCAGTATTTT	CASSLVIADTQYF
16	NA	TRBV11-2	TRBJ2-3	NA	TGTGCCAGCAGCCGTTTAACATCAACCAGCACAGATACGCAGTATTTT	CASSRLTSTSTDTQYF
13	NA	TRBV6-1	TRBJ2-7	NA	TGTACCAGCATACCCAGCGGTTCCTACGAGCAGTACTTC	CTSIPSGSYEQYF
14	TRBD1	TRBV27	TRBJ2-2	many	TGTGCCAGCAGTCGGGACAGGAGCACCGGGGAGCTGTTTTTT	CASSRDRSTGELFF